The clone carrying this T cell receptor (beta chain) was counted a few times. Antigen: not known. Possible read error: a much larger clone is one base away. V was trimmed by 5 bases and J by 0 bases, leaving 10 bases between them. The CDR3 loop spans 14 amino acids. Germline lookup yields CDR1 LNHDA and CDR2 SQIVND (reference sequence). Patients underwent thyroid surgery, and none had received any treatment before it. The sample is drawn from a study of metastatic and nonmetastatic thyroid tumors. Study-level background: It was across blood and tumor or nodule tissue from malignant and benign thyroid patients that repertoires were compared.

Under the authors' procedure: Researchers built a distant-metastasis classifier for papillary thyroid cancer that drew on CDR3 differences across clinicopathological groups. TCRdb reassembled clones from the PCR reads with MiXCR. In this record, the V and J calls reflect TCRdb's handling and not the investigators' own analysis. Of roughly 90,000 clones detected, about 15% appear once; the ten largest clones hold just over 3.5%. Whole-study findings and limits: When malignant thyroid tumors were compared with benign nodules, TCR beta diversity was reportedly significantly higher in the malignant tumors. This held in both blood and tumor samples.

This clonotype was obtained from a female donor with papillary thyroid cancer or a benign thyroid nodule (not recorded which). Some clones in this sample may be carry-over from other donors' samples. V gene TRBV19 combines with J gene TRBJ1-1; no firm D call. The source material was blood. CDR3 sequence (DNA): TGTGCCAGTAGTGTAGTATCGGTGAACACTGAAGCTTTCTTT. Translating it yields CASSVVSVNTEAFF.